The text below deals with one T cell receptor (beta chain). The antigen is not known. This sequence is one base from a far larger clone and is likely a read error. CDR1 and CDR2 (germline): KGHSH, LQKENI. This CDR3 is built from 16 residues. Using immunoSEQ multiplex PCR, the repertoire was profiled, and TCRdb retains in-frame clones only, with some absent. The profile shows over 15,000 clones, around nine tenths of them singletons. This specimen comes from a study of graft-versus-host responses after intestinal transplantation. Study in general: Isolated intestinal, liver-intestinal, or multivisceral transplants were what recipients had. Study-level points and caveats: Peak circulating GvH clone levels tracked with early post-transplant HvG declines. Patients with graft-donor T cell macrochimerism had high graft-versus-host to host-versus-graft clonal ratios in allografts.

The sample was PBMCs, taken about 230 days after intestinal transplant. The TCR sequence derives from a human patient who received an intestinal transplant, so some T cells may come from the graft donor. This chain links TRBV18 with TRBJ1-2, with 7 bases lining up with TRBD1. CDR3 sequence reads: CASSLDSGTDFYGYNF. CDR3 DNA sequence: TGTGCCAGCTCACTAGACTCCGGGACAGACTTCTATGGCTACAACTTC.